The 12 T cell receptor beta chains below come from one sample, sequenced in a study of T cell responses to AZD1222 COVID-19 vaccine. Measured with immunoSEQ multiplex PCR; TCRdb has only the in-frame clones, and not every one. The sample consists of 4,500 or so clones, 89% of them appearing once. The input for sequencing was peripheral blood, taken 28 days after the second AZD1222 dose. The receptors originated from an adult who received the AZD1222 COVID-19 vaccine.

The genes are TRBV2 and TRBJ1-5; D not certain. CDR1 SNHLY and CDR2 FYNNEI come from the germline V gene. The CDR3 has 15 residues. Trimming cost V 6 bases and J 1 base, with 13 bases left between them. CDR3 DNA sequence: TGTGCCAGCAGGGCGGAGGGTACGAGCAATCAGCCCCAGCATTTT. Translated, it gives CASRAEGTSNQPQHF.

This chain links TRBV4-3 with TRBJ2-2; 7 nucleotides align to TRBD1. This CDR3 has 16 amino acids. Germline V gives CDR1 LGHNA, CDR2 YSLEER. V gave up 0 bases and J gave up 3 bases; unmatched junction bases: 4. CDR3: CASSQDSRGYTGELFF. The DNA of the CDR3 is TGCGCCAGCAGCCAAGACAGCAGGGGGTACACCGGGGAGCTGTTTTTT.

The V call is TRBV7-8, the J call TRBJ2-3; 14 bases fit TRBD2. V lost 5 bases to trimming and J lost 8 bases; unmatched junction nucleotides: 15. The CDR3 has 18 amino acids. The V gene's germline CDR1 is SGHVS and CDR2 FQNEAQ. CDR3 sequence: CASSTAHSTSGGARTQYF. DNA for the CDR3: TGTGCCAGCAGCACAGCCCACTCGACTAGCGGGGGGGCGCGTACGCAGTATTTT.

This chain links TRBV5-1 with TRBJ1-2, with 7 nucleotides matching TRBD1. The ends lost 0 bases at V and 5 bases at J; junction bases unmatched: 7. The CDR3 loop spans 15 amino acids. CDR1 is SGHRS, CDR2 YFSETQ, per germline. CDR3 sequence: CASSLEGAQGYGYTF. DNA for the CDR3: TGCGCCAGCAGCTTGGAGGGGGCGCAGGGGTATGGCTACACCTTC.

CDR3 in DNA: TGTGCCAGTAGTATCGTGACAGATCCCTCCGCCGAGCAGTACTTC. The encoded protein is CASSIVTDPSAEQYF. The chain combines TRBV19 with TRBJ2-7, with a possible D match to TRBD1 (5 bases). This CDR3 comprises 15 residues. Germline V gene data show CDR1 as LNHDA and CDR2 as SQIVND (reference sequence). V was shortened by 3 bases and J by 6 bases, with 18 bases between the two germline ends. The whole variable domain, remainder taken from reference TRBV19 and TRBJ2-7, is DGGITQSPKYLFRKEGQNVTLSCEQNLNHDAMYWYRQDPGQGLRLIYYSQIVNDFQKGDIAEGYSVSREKKESFPLTVTSAQKNPTAFYLCASSIVTDPSAEQYFGPGTRLTVT.

DNA of the CDR3: TGTGCCAGCAGCTTATCCAGGGGAAACGCTGAAGCTTTCTTT. It yields the protein CASSLSRGNAEAFF. The chain recombines TRBV7-9 with TRBJ1-1; a possible D gene is TRBD1 (6 bases). V was cut by 2 bases and J by 6 bases, with 13 bases left in between. CDR1 and CDR2 from the germline V gene are SEHNR and FQNEAQ (reference sequence). CDR3 length: 14 residues.

V usage is TRBV30 and J usage is TRBJ1-5, with D perhaps TRBD1 (5 bases). Between the trimmed V and J ends, which lost 4 bases and 7 bases, there was a span of 14 bases. The CDR3 sequence is 13 residues long. Germline-derived CDR1 and CDR2 are GTSNPN and SVGIG (reference sequence). CDR3 loop: CAWKQQAGQPQHF. The CDR3 DNA is TGTGCCTGGAAACAACAGGCCGGACAGCCCCAGCATTTT.

The CDR3 bases are TGTGCCAGTAGCTTAGACAGGGGACTTTACTATGGCTACACCTTC. This encodes CASSLDRGLYYGYTF. This chain connects TRBV19 to TRBJ1-2; TRBD1 aligns across 8 bases. CDR3 length: 15 amino acids. V shed 6 bases and J 3 bases; nucleotides not matched to a gene: 9. The V gene's germline CDR1 is LNHDA and CDR2 SQIVND (reference sequence). The variable domain in full, completed from reference TRBV19 and TRBJ1-2, reads DGGITQSPKYLFRKEGQNVTLSCEQNLNHDAMYWYRQDPGQGLRLIYYSQIVNDFQKGDIAEGYSVSREKKESFPLTVTSAQKNPTAFYLCASSLDRGLYYGYTFGSGTRLTVV.

V usage is TRBV19 and J usage is TRBJ2-5, with D possibly being TRBD1 or TRBD2 (6 bases each). The V end lost 0 bases, the J end lost 7 bases, and 12 bases lay between the germline ends. The germline gives CDR1 LNHDA, CDR2 SQIVND (reference sequence). CDR3 length: 14 amino acids. This CDR3 reads CASSIEGGRGTQYF. The DNA for the CDR3 is TGTGCCAGTAGTATAGAAGGGGGGCGCGGGACCCAGTACTTC.

Only one count was recorded for this clone. The CDR3 bases are TGTGCCACCAGCCGCCGGGGACAGAACAATCAGCCCCAGCATTTT. The encoded protein is CATSRRGQNNQPQHF. The gene calls are TRBV15 and TRBJ1-5; 7 nucleotides align to TRBD1. With V trimmed by 5 bases and J by 3 bases, 7 bases remained unmatched. The CDR3 has 15 amino acids. Germline lookup yields CDR1 LNHNV and CDR2 YYDKDF (reference sequence).

The chain carries TRBV30 and TRBJ1-1, with D hard to call. Germline loops: CDR1 GTSNPN, CDR2 SVGIG (reference sequence). The CDR3 length is 13 residues. Between the trimmed V and J ends, which lost 0 bases and 7 bases, there was a span of 12 bases. CDR3 sequence (DNA): TGTGCCTGGAGTGTAGGACTGGCGAGTGAAGCTTTCTTT. Protein sequence: CAWSVGLASEAFF.

This clone appeared once. The rearrangement uses TRBV28 and TRBJ1-4; possibly TRBD1 for D (6 bases). This CDR3 is built from 14 residues. CDR1 is MDHEN and CDR2 is SYDVKM in the germline V gene. Between the trimmed V and J ends, which lost 7 bases and 8 bases, there was a span of 17 bases. This CDR3 reads CASTLGGRLEKLFF. Here the CDR3 DNA reads TGTGCCAGCACCTTAGGGGGAAGATTGGAAAAACTGTTTTTT.